The clone carrying this T cell receptor beta chain was detected only once. Its matching antigen is unknown. V lost 0 bases to trimming and J lost 3 bases, with 7 bases between them. The CDR3 extends over 14 amino acids. Germline loops: CDR1 SGHKS, CDR2 YYEKEE (reference sequence). This sample was included in a study of OX40 agonist ivuxolimab in advanced cancers. Study as a whole: Patients were around 83% male with ages about 23 to 80, mean roughly 64. Study results and limitations: Relatively little clonal expansion, among the lowest observed, appeared in partial responders at 0.1-3.0 mg/kg. The CD4+ and CD8+ T cells in the blood had expanded clonally by week 6 at 0.1 to 3.0 mg/kg. Researchers report that CD8+ T cells had, on average, more expanded clones than CD4+.

Sequenced by immunoSEQ multiplex PCR; TCRdb stores in-frame clones only, minus some. The repertoire has 65,000 to 85,000 clones, about nine tenths of them found once; the top ten carry over 0.15%. V is TRBV5-5 and J is TRBJ2-1, with a possible D match to TRBD2 (6 bases). The sequencing here drew on CD4+ or CD8+ T cells sorted from blood, taken in a trial of the OX40 agonist ivuxolimab. This TCR was recovered from an adult with an advanced solid tumor such as melanoma, head and neck, liver or kidney cancer. DNA of the CDR3: TGTGCCAGCAGCTTGGCCGGGAGCTACAATGAGCAGTTCTTC. It specifies CASSLAGSYNEQFF.